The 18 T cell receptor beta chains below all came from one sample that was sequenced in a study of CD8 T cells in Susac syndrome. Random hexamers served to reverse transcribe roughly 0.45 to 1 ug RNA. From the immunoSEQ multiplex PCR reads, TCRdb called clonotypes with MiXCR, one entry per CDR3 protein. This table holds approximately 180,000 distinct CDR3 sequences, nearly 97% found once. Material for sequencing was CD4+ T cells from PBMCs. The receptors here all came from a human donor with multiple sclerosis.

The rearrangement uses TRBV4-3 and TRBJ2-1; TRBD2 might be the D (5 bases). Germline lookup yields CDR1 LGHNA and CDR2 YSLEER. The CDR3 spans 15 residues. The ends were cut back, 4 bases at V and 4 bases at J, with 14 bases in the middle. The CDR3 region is CASSRGLSTYNEQFF. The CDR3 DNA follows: TGCGCCAGCAGCCGCGGACTGTCGACTTACAATGAGCAGTTCTTC.

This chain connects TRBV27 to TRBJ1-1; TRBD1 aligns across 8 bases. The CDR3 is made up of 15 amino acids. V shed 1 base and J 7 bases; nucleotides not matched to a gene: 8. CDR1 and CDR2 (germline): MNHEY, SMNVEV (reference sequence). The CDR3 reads CASSLLGRGLSEAFF. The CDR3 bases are TGTGCCAGCAGTTTATTAGGCAGGGGGCTTAGTGAAGCTTTCTTT.

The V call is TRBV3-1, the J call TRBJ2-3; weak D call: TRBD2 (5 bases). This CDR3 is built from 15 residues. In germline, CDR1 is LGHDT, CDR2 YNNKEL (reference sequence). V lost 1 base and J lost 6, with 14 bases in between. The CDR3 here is CASSQGLQRRDTQYF. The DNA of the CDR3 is TGTGCCAGCAGCCAAGGCCTCCAGCGGCGCGATACGCAGTATTTT.

The CDR3 sequence: CASSYQGANSPLHF. For the CDR3, the DNA is TGTGCCAGCAGTTACCAGGGGGCGAATTCACCCCTCCACTTT. The gene calls are TRBV6-6 and TRBJ1-6, with TRBD1 identical over 8 bases. Germline-derived CDR1 and CDR2 are MNHNY and SVGAGI (reference sequence). The CDR3 is made up of 14 amino acids. Unmatched junction bases numbered 1, after V lost 2 bases and J lost 7 bases.

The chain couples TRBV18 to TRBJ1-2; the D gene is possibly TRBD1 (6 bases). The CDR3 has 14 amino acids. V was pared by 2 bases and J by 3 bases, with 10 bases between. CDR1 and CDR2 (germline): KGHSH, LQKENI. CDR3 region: CASSPDRTYYGYTF. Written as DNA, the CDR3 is TGTGCCAGCTCACCAGACAGGACTTACTATGGCTACACCTTC.

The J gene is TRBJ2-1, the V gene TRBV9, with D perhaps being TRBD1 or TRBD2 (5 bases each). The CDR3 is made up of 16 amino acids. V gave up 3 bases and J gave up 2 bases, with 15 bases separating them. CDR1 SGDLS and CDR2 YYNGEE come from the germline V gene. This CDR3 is CASSARWDGTYNEQFF. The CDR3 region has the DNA TGTGCCAGCAGCGCCAGGTGGGACGGGACCTACAATGAGCAGTTCTTC.

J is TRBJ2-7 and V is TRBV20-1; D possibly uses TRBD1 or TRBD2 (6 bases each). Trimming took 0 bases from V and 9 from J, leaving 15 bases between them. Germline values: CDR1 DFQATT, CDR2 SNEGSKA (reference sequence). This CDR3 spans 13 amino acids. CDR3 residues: CSAREGGGGGQYF. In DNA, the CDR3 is TGCAGTGCTAGAGAGGGGGGCGGAGGTGGGCAGTACTTC.

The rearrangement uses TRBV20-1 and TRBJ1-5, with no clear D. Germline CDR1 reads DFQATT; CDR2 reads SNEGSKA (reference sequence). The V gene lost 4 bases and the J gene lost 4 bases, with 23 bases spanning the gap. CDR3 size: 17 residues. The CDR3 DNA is TGCAGTGCTATGTCCCCTTGGAAGGGTGGTTCAAATCAGCCCCAGCATTTT. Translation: CSAMSPWKGGSNQPQHF.

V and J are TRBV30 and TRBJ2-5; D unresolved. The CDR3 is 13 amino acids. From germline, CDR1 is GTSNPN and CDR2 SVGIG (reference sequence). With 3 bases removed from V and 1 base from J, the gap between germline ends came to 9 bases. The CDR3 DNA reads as TGTGCCTGGAGCGTATTGTTCCAAGAGACCCAGTACTTC. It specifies CAWSVLFQETQYF.

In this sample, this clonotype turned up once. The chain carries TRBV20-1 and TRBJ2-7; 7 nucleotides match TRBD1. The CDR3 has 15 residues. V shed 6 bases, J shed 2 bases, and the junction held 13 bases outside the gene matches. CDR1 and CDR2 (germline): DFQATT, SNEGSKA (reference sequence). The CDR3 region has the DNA TGCAGTGCCCTAGAAGTGGCAGGGGGTCCCTACGAGCAGTACTTC. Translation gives CSALEVAGGPYEQYF.

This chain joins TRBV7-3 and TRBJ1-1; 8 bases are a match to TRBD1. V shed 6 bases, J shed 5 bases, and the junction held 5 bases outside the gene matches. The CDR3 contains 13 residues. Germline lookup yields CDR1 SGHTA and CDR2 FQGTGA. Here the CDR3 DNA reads TGTGCCAGCAGTTCGACAGGGGAGACTGAAGCTTTCTTT. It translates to CASSSTGETEAFF.

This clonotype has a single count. CDR3 sequence reads: CASSLSLPGLAATYEQYF. CDR3 DNA sequence: TGTGCCAGCAGTTTATCCCTTCCCGGCCTAGCGGCGACCTACGAGCAGTACTTC. V usage is TRBV27 and J usage is TRBJ2-7; 7 nucleotides agree with TRBD2. Germline V gene lookup returns CDR1 MNHEY and CDR2 SMNVEV (reference sequence). The CDR3 spans 18 residues. After removal of 0 bases from V and 2 bases from J, the junction contained 13 bases not matched to a gene.

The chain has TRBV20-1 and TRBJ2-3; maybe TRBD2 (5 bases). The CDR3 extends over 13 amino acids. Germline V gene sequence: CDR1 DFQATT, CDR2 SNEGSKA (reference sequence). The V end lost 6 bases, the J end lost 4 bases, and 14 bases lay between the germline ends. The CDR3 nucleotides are TGCAGTGCAACCCCCTTGGGAGCAGATACGCAGTATTTT. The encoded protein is CSATPLGADTQYF.

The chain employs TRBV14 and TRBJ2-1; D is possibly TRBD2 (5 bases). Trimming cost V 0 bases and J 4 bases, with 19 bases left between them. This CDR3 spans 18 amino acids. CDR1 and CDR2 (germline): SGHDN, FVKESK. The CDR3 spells CASSQEVHRGLGYNEQFF. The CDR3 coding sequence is TGTGCCAGCAGCCAAGAGGTTCACAGAGGGCTAGGGTACAATGAGCAGTTCTTC. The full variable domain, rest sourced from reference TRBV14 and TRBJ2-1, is EAGVTQFPSHSVIEKGQTVTLRCDPISGHDNLYWYRRVMGKEIKFLLHFVKESKQDESGMPNNRFLAERTGGTYSTLKVQPAELEDSGVYFCASSQEVHRGLGYNEQFFGPGTRLTVL.

DNA of the CDR3: TGTGCCAGTAGTATAGGTGGGATACTCGAGCAGTACTTC. Translating it yields CASSIGGILEQYF. The rearrangement links TRBV19 to TRBJ2-7; D remains unclear. The V end lost 1 base, the J end lost 6 bases, and 10 bases lay between the germline ends. CDR1 LNHDA and CDR2 SQIVND come from the germline V gene (reference sequence). The CDR3 length is 13 residues.

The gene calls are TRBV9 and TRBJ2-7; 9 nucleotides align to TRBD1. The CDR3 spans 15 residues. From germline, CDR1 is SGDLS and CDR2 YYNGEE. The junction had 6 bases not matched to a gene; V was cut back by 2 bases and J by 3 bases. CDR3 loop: CASSVGGQGGYEQYF. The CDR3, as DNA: TGTGCCAGCAGCGTGGGGGGACAGGGAGGCTACGAGCAGTACTTC.

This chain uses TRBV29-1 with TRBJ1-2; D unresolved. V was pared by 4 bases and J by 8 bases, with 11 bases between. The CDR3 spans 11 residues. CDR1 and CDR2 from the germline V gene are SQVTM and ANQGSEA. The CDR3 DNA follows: TGCAGCGTTGGAACCGCTTCAGGCTACACCTTC. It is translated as CSVGTASGYTF.

CDR3 region: CASSFLPGQGTNEQFF. The DNA of the CDR3 is TGTGCCAGCAGCTTCCTCCCGGGACAGGGGACCAATGAGCAGTTCTTC. The genes are TRBV12-3 or TRBV12-4 and TRBJ2-1, with 10 nucleotides matching TRBD1. V was pared by 6 bases and J by 6 bases, with 11 bases of the junction left unmatched. The CDR3 runs to 16 residues.